One sample yielded the 9 T cell receptor beta chains listed below, sequenced in a study of cytomegalovirus exposure and HLA in healthy donors. Method: immunoSEQ multiplex PCR; TCRdb's copy keeps in-frame clones and lacks some. The table lists under 300,000 clones, around 87% of them singletons, with under 0.4% in the top ten. The sample taken for sequencing was PBMCs. Source of these receptors: a young woman in good health and CMV-seronegative.

The chain joins TRBV19 to TRBJ2-3; 12 bases match TRBD2. Germline loops: CDR1 LNHDA, CDR2 SQIVND (reference sequence). The V and J ends lost 8 bases and 4 bases, in that order; junction bases with no gene match: 10. This CDR3 spans 16 amino acids. The DNA for the CDR3 is TGTGCCAGTCTATTATCTAGCGGGGGGGCCCCAGATACGCAGTATTTT. Translated, it gives CASLLSSGGAPDTQYF.

V and J are TRBV6-1 and TRBJ1-4; D gene unclear. Per the germline V gene, CDR1 is MNHNS and CDR2 is SASEGT. V was trimmed by 8 bases and J by 4 bases, leaving 8 bases between them. The CDR3 consists of 12 residues. CDR3 coding DNA: TGTGCCAGCCGGCAGGATAATGAAAAACTGTTTTTT. Encoded protein: CASRQDNEKLFF.

A remark on this clone: The sample has other DNA sequences that encode this CDR3 too. The rearrangement links TRBV6-5 to TRBJ1-5; D call uncertain. The V gene's germline CDR1 is MNHEY and CDR2 SVGAGI. This CDR3 is built from 13 residues. Between the trimmed V and J ends, which lost 6 bases and 0 bases, there was a span of 6 bases. The chain's CDR3 is CASSTDSNQPQHF. As DNA, the CDR3 is TGTGCCAGCAGCACAGATAGCAATCAGCCCCAGCATTTT.

The chain recombines TRBV4-1 with TRBJ2-5; 7 bases line up with TRBD2. Germline lookup yields CDR1 MGHRA and CDR2 YSYEKL. Trimming cost V 3 bases and J 2 bases; bases outside gene matches: 6. The CDR3 runs 15 residues. The CDR3 region is CASSHEPGLQETQYF. The CDR3 DNA reads TGCGCCAGCAGCCATGAACCGGGACTACAAGAGACCCAGTACTTC.

The chain links TRBV6-6 to TRBJ1-5; TRBD1 agrees at 9 bases. CDR1 is MNHNY, CDR2 SVGAGI, per germline (reference sequence). The CDR3 has 13 amino acids. The V and J ends lost 6 bases and 7 bases, in that order; junction bases with no gene match: 4. CDR3 region: CASRDRGDQPQHF. The CDR3 DNA reads TGTGCCAGCAGAGACAGGGGGGACCAGCCCCAGCATTTT.

The chain recombines TRBV5-8 with TRBJ1-5, with 8 nucleotides matching TRBD1. Germline values: CDR1 SGHTS, CDR2 YDEGEE. The CDR3 extends over 16 amino acids. The V and J ends lost 2 bases and 2 bases, in that order; junction bases with no gene match: 6. Here the CDR3 DNA reads TGTGCCAGCAGCTTTACCGGGACAGGAGGCAATCAGCCCCAGCATTTT. This translates into CASSFTGTGGNQPQHF.

The V call is TRBV5-5, the J call TRBJ2-2; TRBD2 agrees at 7 bases. J lost 7 bases, V lost 3 bases, and 3 bases had no gene match. CDR1 SGHKS and CDR2 YYEKEE come from the germline V gene (reference sequence). The CDR3 runs 13 residues. CDR3 DNA sequence: TGTGCCAGCAGCTGGGGAGGGAGCGGGGAGCTGTTTTTT. As protein: CASSWGGSGELFF.

The chain joins TRBV5-1 to TRBJ2-1; TRBD2 matches 11 bases. This CDR3 is 15 amino acids long. Germline V lookup: CDR1 SGHRS, CDR2 YFSETQ. The V segment lost 4 bases and the J segment 7 bases; nucleotides outside the gene matches: 7. DNA of the CDR3: TGCGCCAGCAGCGACACTAGCGGGGGCTGGAATGAGCAGTTCTTC. Its protein is CASSDTSGGWNEQFF.

The chain employs TRBV7-9 and TRBJ1-1, with unresolved D. This CDR3 has 15 residues. The germline V gene encodes CDR1 SEHNR and CDR2 FQNEAQ (reference sequence). Trimming left V 4 bases short and J 2 bases short, with 14 bases between. CDR3: CASSSPGSLNTEAFF. The CDR3 nucleotides read TGTGCCAGCAGCTCCCCGGGATCCCTTAACACTGAAGCTTTCTTT. Based on the CDR3 plus reference TRBV7-9 and TRBJ1-1, the full variable domain is DTGVSQNPRHKITKRGQNVTFRCDPISEHNRLYWYRQTLGQGPEFLTYFQNEAQLEKSRLLSDRFSAERPKGSFSTLEIQRTEQGDSAMYLCASSSPGSLNTEAFFGQGTRLTVV.